The 14 T cell receptor beta chains below all came from one sample that was sequenced in a study of neoadjuvant nivolumab and ipilimumab in lung cancer. Sequencing used immunoSEQ multiplex PCR; TCRdb keeps in-frame clones, though not all of them. This sample has about 20,000 clones, with 75% to 90% found just once. Material: peripheral blood, obtained before neoadjuvant nivolumab, alone or with ipilimumab. The receptors come from an adult with non-small cell lung cancer.

The V gene is TRBV9, the J gene TRBJ2-5; D is ambiguous. V was trimmed by 0 bases and J by 1 base, leaving 4 bases between them. The CDR3 covers 13 residues. The germline V gene has CDR1 SGDLS and CDR2 YYNGEE. DNA for the CDR3: TGTGCCAGCAGCGTAGACCCCCAAGAGACCCAGTACTTC. This encodes CASSVDPQETQYF.

The chain recombines TRBV29-1 with TRBJ2-4, with D perhaps TRBD2 (7 bases). This CDR3 contains 15 residues. V dropped 4 bases and J dropped 7 bases, with 20 bases sitting between them. Looked up from germline, CDR1 is SQVTM and CDR2 is ANQGSEA. This CDR3 reads CSVVGGGAQGNIQYF. Written as DNA, the CDR3 is TGCAGCGTTGTAGGGGGGGGCGCTCAGGGGAACATTCAGTACTTC.

The V and J genes are TRBV15 and TRBJ2-2; the match to TRBD1 covers 7 bases. J lost 10 bases, V lost 0 bases, and 14 bases had no gene match. The CDR3 contains 17 residues. Germline loops: CDR1 LNHNV, CDR2 YYDKDF (reference sequence). The CDR3 sequence is CATSRERTGARIEELFF. The CDR3 DNA reads as TGTGCCACCAGCAGAGAAAGGACAGGTGCCCGTATAGAGGAGCTGTTTTTT.

The chain is built from TRBV6-5 and TRBJ1-2, with 7 bases identical to TRBD1. CDR1 is MNHEY, CDR2 SVGAGI, per germline. Trimming removed 5 bases from V and 5 bases from J; junction bases left unmatched: 8. The length of the CDR3 is 14 residues. The CDR3 DNA follows: TGTGCCAGCAGTCCCTCAGGCAGGGGGTATGGCTACACCTTC. It encodes CASSPSGRGYGYTF.

The chain links TRBV7-9 to TRBJ2-7, with 10 bases that match TRBD2. Germline V gene sequence: CDR1 SEHNR, CDR2 FQNEAQ (reference sequence). There are 16 residues in the CDR3. V shed 3 bases and J 2 bases; nucleotides not matched to a gene: 7. CDR3 sequence: CASSLSTSGRPYEQYF. The CDR3 DNA is TGTGCCAGCAGCTTGTCGACTAGCGGGCGCCCCTACGAGCAGTACTTC.

The rearrangement links TRBV7-2 to TRBJ1-2; TRBD1 matches 12 bases. The junction had 10 bases not matched to a gene; V was cut back by 3 bases and J by 8 bases. Germline CDR1 and CDR2: SGHTA and FQGNSA. There are 16 residues in the CDR3. The CDR3 nucleotides are TGTGCCAGCAGCTTCCCCGGGACAGGGGGCGCGCGGGGCTACACCTTC. It specifies CASSFPGTGGARGYTF.

The chain joins TRBV5-4 to TRBJ2-1; the D gene is possibly TRBD1 (5 bases). V was cut by 0 bases and J by 2 bases, with 9 bases left in between. CDR3 length: 15 amino acids. Germline lookup yields CDR1 SGHNT and CDR2 YYREEE (reference sequence). CDR3 in DNA: TGTGCCAGCAGCTTGGTTTCAGGGACCTACAATGAGCAGTTCTTC. It translates to CASSLVSGTYNEQFF.

The rearrangement uses TRBV11-2 and TRBJ2-1; D might be TRBD2 (5 bases). Germline values: CDR1 SGHAT, CDR2 FQNNGV. The CDR3 covers 17 residues. V gave up 5 bases and J gave up 0 bases, with 17 bases separating them. This CDR3 is CASSPPARARSYNEQFF. The CDR3, as DNA: TGTGCCAGCAGCCCACCGGCGCGGGCCCGCTCCTACAATGAGCAGTTCTTC.

This chain connects TRBV29-1 to TRBJ2-1, with 9 bases that match TRBD2. The CDR3 sequence is 14 residues long. CDR1 is SQVTM and CDR2 is ANQGSEA in the germline V gene. With 7 bases clipped from V and 3 bases from J, the junction kept 7 bases outside the gene matches. CDR3 nucleotide sequence: TGCAGCGCACGGGGGACTAGCTTCTACAATGAGCAGTTCTTC. Its translation is CSARGTSFYNEQFF.

The chain couples TRBV30 to TRBJ1-1; perhaps TRBD1 as D (6 bases). This CDR3 region has 13 residues. The germline V gene has CDR1 GTSNPN and CDR2 SVGIG (reference sequence). V was clipped by 3 bases and J by 1 base, with 9 bases between them. For the CDR3, the DNA is TGTGCCTGGAGCCGAGGGGGGAACACTGAAGCTTTCTTT. Translating it yields CAWSRGGNTEAFF.

The chain joins TRBV7-9 to TRBJ2-2, with D hard to call. CDR3 length: 12 amino acids. Trimming removed 2 bases from V and 7 bases from J, with 5 bases in between. Germline-derived CDR1 and CDR2 are SEHNR and FQNEAQ (reference sequence). The chain's CDR3 is CASSLIVGELFF. As DNA, the CDR3 is TGTGCCAGCAGCTTAATTGTCGGGGAGCTGTTTTTT.

V is TRBV4-3 and J is TRBJ2-1; D remains unclear. V dropped 0 bases and J dropped 9 bases, with 15 bases sitting between them. Germline V gene lookup returns CDR1 LGHNA and CDR2 YSLEER. The CDR3 is 15 residues long. DNA for the CDR3: TGCGCCAGCAGCCAAGATGACGTAGTTGTGAGTGAGCAGTTCTTC. This codes for CASSQDDVVVSEQFF.

DNA of the CDR3: TGTGCCGCAGGGGGACCTAATGAAAAACTGTTTTTT. Its translation: CAAGGPNEKLFF. This chain joins TRBV18 and TRBJ1-4, with TRBD1 matching 7 bases. This CDR3 is built from 12 residues. Germline CDR1 reads KGHSH; CDR2 reads LQKENI. V dropped 11 bases and J dropped 3; count of bases not matched to a gene: 3. The full variable domain, its missing parts supplied by reference TRBV18 and TRBJ1-4, is NAGVMQNPRHLVRRRGQEARLRCSPMKGHSHVYWYRQLPEEGLKFMVYLQKENIIDESGMPKERFSAEFPKEGPSILRIQQVVRGDSAAYFCAAGGPNEKLFFGSGTQLSVL.

This chain uses TRBV5-4 with TRBJ1-5; D remains ambiguous. The CDR3 runs to 14 residues. CDR1 SGHNT and CDR2 YYREEE come from the germline V gene (reference sequence). With 0 bases removed from V and 4 bases from J, the gap between germline ends came to 8 bases. The CDR3 spells CASSLGGSNQPQHF. The CDR3 DNA reads as TGTGCCAGCAGCTTGGGGGGAAGTAATCAGCCCCAGCATTTT. Complete variable domain (other parts from reference TRBV5-4 and TRBJ1-5): ETGVTQSPTHLIKTRGQQVTLRCSSQSGHNTVSWYQQALGQGPQFIFQYYREEENGRGNFPPRFSGLQFPNYSSELNVNALELDDSALYLCASSLGGSNQPQHFGDGTRLSIL.